This T cell receptor (beta chain) was obtained from a study of shared clonotypes between healthy human individuals. Profiled with immunoSEQ multiplex PCR; TCRdb holds only in-frame clones, not every one. Here the sample spans approximately 2,000,000 clones, roughly 90% being singletons. Germline CDR1 SGHRS, CDR2 YFSETQ. V lost 4 bases, J lost 11 bases, and 18 bases lay in between. This CDR3 has 14 amino acids. This TCR derives from a man aged 18 to 29 in good health. Some clones in this sample may be carry-over from other donors' samples. Specimen: naive CD4+ T cells from PBMCs. Subset described: CD45RA+ positively selected. The chain couples TRBV5-1 to TRBJ1-4; D is unresolved. The chain's CDR3 is CASSLTGSRSKLFF. The CDR3 DNA is TGCGCCAGCAGCCTTACCGGGAGCCGGTCGAAACTGTTTTTT.